Listed below are T cell receptor beta chains from one sample, sequenced in a study of vaccination and CD4 T cells after COVID-19. These receptors lack a known antigen. Using its own MiXCR run on the PCR reads, TCRdb lists one record per CDR3 protein. The sample lists around 12,000 distinct CDR3 sequences; around three fifths were seen once. Source material: CD4+ T cells from blood, cultured in vitro. The receptors were gathered from a human donor who had recovered from COVID-19. Each CDR3 is given with its conserved first and last residue. The D gene is left open where the match is weak. A clone size is listed for some rows: how often the clone was seen (once, few, many), or a class if it is expanded.

J | D | V | size | CDR3 | DNA
TRBJ2-4 | TRBD2 | TRBV19 | - | CASSILAGEGNIQYF | TGTGCCAGTAGTATTTTAGCGGGAGAGGGAAACATTCAGTACTTC
TRBJ2-4 | TRBD2 | TRBV20-1 | few | CSAMTSGTLVIQYF | TGCAGTGCAATGACTAGCGGGACCCTGGTGATTCAGTACTTC
TRBJ2-7 | - | TRBV6-1 | - | CASSEGISYEQYF | TGTGCCAGCAGTGAAGGGATCTCCTACGAGCAGTACTTC
TRBJ1-6 | - | TRBV6-1 | - | CASQADSSPLHF | TGTGCCAGCCAGGCAGACTCTTCACCCCTCCACTTT
TRBJ2-1 | - | TRBV30 | - | CAWSARRPTSYNEQFF | TGTGCCTGGAGTGCCCGCCGGCCGACCTCCTACAATGAGCAGTTCTTC
TRBJ2-7 | - | TRBV7-9 | - | CASSLSAAPYEQYF | TGTGCCAGCAGCTTATCAGCAGCGCCCTACGAGCAGTACTTC
TRBJ1-5 | - | TRBV6-1 | few | CASTEGRFNQPQHF | TGTGCCAGCACCGAAGGACGGTTCAATCAGCCCCAGCATTTT
TRBJ2-5 | TRBD2 | TRBV20-1 | - | CSATAVAGVETQYF | TGCAGTGCTACAGCAGTAGCGGGAGTGGAGACCCAGTACTTC
TRBJ1-2 | - | TRBV6-1 | - | CASSELGANYGYTF | TGTGCCAGCAGTGAACTGGGAGCTAACTATGGCTACACCTTC
TRBJ2-2 | TRBD2 | TRBV20-1 | - | CSAKKGLAGHTGELFF | TGCAGTGCTAAGAAAGGACTAGCGGGGCACACCGGGGAGCTGTTTTTT
TRBJ2-5 | - | TRBV20-1 | - | CSATRGRVETQYF | TGCAGTGCTACCAGGGGAAGGGTGGAGACCCAGTACTTC
TRBJ1-5 | TRBD1 | TRBV19 | medium-sized | CASSIRDRGGNQPQHF | TGTGCCAGTAGTATCCGGGACAGGGGGGGCAATCAGCCCCAGCATTTT
TRBJ2-7 | - | TRBV30 | once | CAWSPGAPYEQYF | TGTGCCTGGAGCCCCGGAGCACCCTACGAGCAGTACTTC
TRBJ1-2 | - | TRBV12-3/TRBV12-4 | large | CASHPGGGGYGYTF | TGTGCCAGCCACCCGGGGGGAGGGGGCTATGGCTACACCTTC
TRBJ1-2 | - | TRBV28 | - | CASSSRQFNYGYTF | TGTGCCAGCAGTTCTCGACAGTTTAACTATGGCTACACCTTC